This is a list of T cell receptor beta chains from one sample in a study of blood T cells in healthy people across ages. A single record per CDR3 protein comes from TCRdb applying MiXCR to the 5' RACE reads. The data hold hundreds of thousands of distinct CDR3 sequences, with around 50% observed a single time. The sequenced sample consisted of blood. Receptors originate from a man aged 35 to 55 in good health. Both conserved end residues are trimmed from each CDR3. The order of the fields is V gene, CDR3 protein.

V gene: TRBV27
CDR3 protein: ASRRQASTDTQY

V gene: TRBV7-2
CDR3 protein: ASSYVRDSEQF

V gene: TRBV4-1
CDR3 protein: ASSQAASGGHDQNIQY

V gene: TRBV27
CDR3 protein: ASSLSLPGNYGYT

V gene: TRBV6-5
CDR3 protein: ASTHQRGGRETQY

V gene: TRBV20-1
CDR3 protein: SATTGSSYEQY

V gene: TRBV3-1
CDR3 protein: ASSQGITTYEQY

V gene: TRBV27
CDR3 protein: DGAPRDTQY

V gene: TRBV25-1
CDR3 protein: ASTASLNTEAF

V gene: TRBV7-3
CDR3 protein: ASSPALGGTQY

V gene: TRBV6-5
CDR3 protein: ASRSTGVIYEQY